This T cell receptor beta chain emerged from a study of molecular identifiers for immune sequencing clone quantification. Overall study context: In replicates, RNA from roughly 18,000 or 92,000 naive CD8 cells was split five ways, four sequenced. Study outcomes and limitations: Whereas clones above 20 RNA copies held under 1% of naive-cell molecules, they held over 97% of effector molecules.

For naive CD8 T cells, sorting used the CD8+CD4-CCR7+CD45RA+ phenotype. Germline CDR1 LGHNA, CDR2 YSLEER. This CDR3 is 15 amino acids long. Bulk libraries came from a prior protocol with listed TCR primers. One entry per CDR3 protein, called by TCRdb with MiXCR from the PCR reads. The top ten clones hold approximately 10% of a sample with around 94,000 distinct CDR3 sequences, 35% of them seen once. About this clonotype itself: What it recognizes is unknown. Relative to the germline gene, one junction end is altered; a read error may explain this.

The sequence came from a human donor in good health. Some libraries in this study had Jurkat cell RNA spiked in. The rearrangement joins TRBV4-3 to TRBJ1-4, with 7 bases lining up with TRBD1. The sequenced sample was naive CD8+ T cells from blood, with Jurkat cell RNA spiked in. Regarding subset: FACS-sorted CD8+CD4-CCR7+CD45RA+ naive T cells. The CDR3 nucleotides are TGCGCCAGCAGCCAATGGCAGGGGGATAATGAAAAACTGGTTTTT. Amino acids: CASSQWQGDNEKLVF.